Below are 26 T cell receptor beta chains sequenced from a single sample in a study of blood T cell repertoires in COVID-19. Sequencing used immunoSEQ multiplex PCR; TCRdb keeps in-frame clones, though not all of them. This repertoire shows about 140,000 clones, about four fifths found once; its top ten account for approximately 1.8%. Source material: PBMCs or T cells enriched from blood (not recorded which). The source of these receptors is a woman aged 18-30 years who had been exposed to COVID-19.

This clone was seen only a few times. The CDR3 region is CASSAQQGGYEKLFF. CDR3 in DNA: TGTGCCAGCAGCGCTCAACAGGGAGGGTACGAAAAACTGTTTTTT. The chain couples TRBV7-8 to TRBJ1-4, with D perhaps TRBD1 (6 bases). Between the trimmed V and J ends, which lost 5 bases and 8 bases, there was a span of 18 bases. CDR1 is SGHVS, CDR2 FQNEAQ, per germline. The CDR3 spans 15 residues.

For the CDR3, the DNA is TGCAGTGCTAGTCCCAGGGTGAAACTCATCTCCTACGAGCAGTACTTC. Its protein product is CSASPRVKLISYEQYF. V usage is TRBV20-1 and J usage is TRBJ2-7, with D tentatively TRBD1 (5 bases). The germline gives CDR1 DFQATT, CDR2 SNEGSKA (reference sequence). CDR3 length: 16 amino acids. V was pared by 3 bases and J by 0 bases, with 18 bases between.

V gene TRBV27 combines with J gene TRBJ1-2, with 8 bases lining up with TRBD1. Trimming at V came to 5 bases and at J to 3 bases, leaving 17 bases not matched to a gene. Germline V gives CDR1 MNHEY, CDR2 SMNVEV (reference sequence). The CDR3 runs 18 residues. The CDR3 reads CASSPGTGWTLGYYGYTF. The CDR3 region has the DNA TGTGCCAGCAGTCCAGGGACAGGTTGGACCCTAGGTTACTATGGCTACACCTTC.

J is TRBJ2-7 and V is TRBV27; 11 nucleotides align to TRBD2. Germline lookup yields CDR1 MNHEY and CDR2 SMNVEV (reference sequence). The junction had 3 bases not matched to a gene; V was cut back by 4 bases and J by 1 base. The CDR3 runs to 15 residues. CDR3 region: CASSSLAGGSYEQYF. The CDR3 nucleotides are TGTGCCAGCAGTTCCCTAGCGGGAGGATCCTACGAGCAGTACTTC.

Here the CDR3 DNA reads TGTGCCAGCAGTTTGGACAGGGCCCACTCCTACAATGAGCAGTTCTTC. Translating gives CASSLDRAHSYNEQFF. The V gene is TRBV6-2 or TRBV6-3, the J gene TRBJ2-1, with TRBD1 matching 8 bases. Trimming took 4 bases from V and 0 from J; bases not matched to a gene: 5. This CDR3 comprises 16 residues. Germline V gene sequence: CDR1 MNHEY, CDR2 SVGEGT.

The chain carries TRBV6-6 and TRBJ1-4; 7 bases align to TRBD1. The CDR3 spans 13 residues. Germline V gene data show CDR1 as MNHNY and CDR2 as SVGAGI (reference sequence). V lost 0 bases, J lost 10 bases, and 2 bases stayed unmatched. The CDR3 DNA sequence: TGTGCCAGCAGTTACTCCGCAGGGGGAAAACTGTTTTTT. Translating gives CASSYSAGGKLFF.

This sequence joins TRBV10-3 and TRBJ1-1; TRBD1 might be the D (5 bases). This CDR3 has 13 residues. With 7 bases removed from V and 0 bases from J, the gap between germline ends came to 9 bases. In germline, CDR1 is ENHRY, CDR2 SYGVKD. The CDR3 DNA sequence: TGTGCCATCATGGAAGGGGTGAACACTGAAGCTTTCTTT. Amino acids: CAIMEGVNTEAFF.

The rearrangement joins TRBV7-2 to TRBJ2-4; D call uncertain. CDR1 is SGHTA, CDR2 FQGNSA, per germline. The CDR3 loop spans 13 amino acids. V was clipped by 8 bases and J by 1 base, with 9 bases between them. CDR3 protein: CASRWAAKNIQYF. CDR3 coding DNA: TGTGCCAGCCGATGGGCGGCCAAAAACATTCAGTACTTC.

About this clone: Other nucleotide sequences in the sample specify the same CDR3. This rearrangement joins TRBV27 to TRBJ1-5, with a possible D match to TRBD1 (6 bases). This CDR3 is 14 amino acids long. Germline V gives CDR1 MNHEY, CDR2 SMNVEV (reference sequence). V gave up 2 bases and J gave up 4 bases, with 9 bases separating them. In nucleotides, the CDR3 is TGTGCCAGCAGTTTACTAGGGACAAATCAGCCCCAGCATTTT. Protein sequence: CASSLLGTNQPQHF.

The chain joins TRBV24-1 to TRBJ2-3; 12 bases are a match to TRBD1. Germline V gene sequence: CDR1 KGHDR, CDR2 SFDVKD. With 3 bases clipped from V and 4 bases from J, the junction kept 7 bases outside the gene matches. The CDR3 contains 17 residues. The CDR3 protein is CATSDPRDRGPPDTQYF. The DNA for the CDR3 is TGTGCCACCAGTGATCCTCGGGACAGGGGGCCCCCAGATACGCAGTATTTT.

This clone was recorded only once. Here the CDR3 reads CASFSNPRANYGYTF. The CDR3 bases are TGTGCCAGCTTTTCGAATCCCAGGGCTAACTATGGCTACACCTTC. V and J are TRBV28 and TRBJ1-2, with D tentatively TRBD1 (5 bases). The CDR3 has 15 residues. V was shortened by 8 bases and J by 0 bases, with 16 bases between the two germline ends. Germline CDR1 is MDHEN and CDR2 is SYDVKM.

The chain combines TRBV7-2 with TRBJ2-7; D is possibly TRBD1 (7 bases). Trimming shortened V by 5 bases and J by 4 bases, and 15 bases separated the two germline ends. Germline CDR1 and CDR2: SGHTA and FQGNSA. CDR3 length: 14 amino acids. The CDR3 DNA is TGTGCCAGCAGCCACCGACAGGGAGGTTACGAGCAGTACTTC. This translates into CASSHRQGGYEQYF.

The chain combines TRBV9 with TRBJ1-1, with D possibly TRBD1 on 5 matching bases. Trimming left V 4 bases short and J 0 bases short, with 19 bases between. The CDR3 is 17 residues long. Germline CDR1 is SGDLS and CDR2 is YYNGEE. DNA for the CDR3: TGTGCCAGCAGCACGCGACAGTCTGGCCCCATGAACACTGAAGCTTTCTTT. It translates to CASSTRQSGPMNTEAFF.

This clone was seen more than once but under ten times. The rearrangement joins TRBV28 to TRBJ1-1; D uncertain. Looked up from germline, CDR1 is MDHEN and CDR2 is SYDVKM. The V gene lost 6 bases and the J gene lost 3 bases, with 8 bases spanning the gap. This CDR3 contains 12 residues. CDR3 residues: CASSPYYTEAFF. CDR3 coding DNA: TGTGCCAGCAGCCCATACTACACTGAAGCTTTCTTT.

The chain carries TRBV10-3 and TRBJ1-5, with a weak D call TRBD1 (6 bases). Trimming stripped 0 bases from V and 9 bases from J, with 9 bases between. The CDR3 runs to 13 residues. Germline V gives CDR1 ENHRY, CDR2 SYGVKD. The CDR3 DNA sequence: TGTGCCATCAGTGAGTCGGGGGCACGGCCCCAGCATTTT. It encodes CAISESGARPQHF.

The chain employs TRBV18 and TRBJ1-5; 8 positions agree with TRBD1. The CDR3 has 14 residues. Trimming at V came to 4 bases and at J to 9 bases, leaving 8 bases not matched to a gene. The germline V gene has CDR1 KGHSH and CDR2 LQKENI. The CDR3 reads CASSLRQGHLPQHF. CDR3 bases: TGTGCCAGCTCACTACGACAGGGGCATTTGCCCCAGCATTTT.

The chain links TRBV19 to TRBJ1-5; weak D call: TRBD1 (5 bases). The CDR3 spans 12 residues. Germline-derived CDR1 and CDR2 are LNHDA and SQIVND (reference sequence). Trimming took off 3 bases at V and 9 bases at J, with 9 bases between the two ends. The CDR3 nucleotides are TGTGCCAGTAGTATTGGGGCTTGGCCCCAGCATTTT. Encoded protein: CASSIGAWPQHF.

This rearrangement joins TRBV18 to TRBJ1-1; D is unresolved. Trimming took off 1 base at V and 3 bases at J, with 6 bases between the two ends. The CDR3 is made up of 13 amino acids. Germline loops: CDR1 KGHSH, CDR2 LQKENI. CDR3 residues: CASSPQRDTEAFF. The CDR3 coding sequence is TGTGCCAGCTCACCACAGCGAGACACTGAAGCTTTCTTT.

The gene calls are TRBV10-3 and TRBJ1-3; D gene ambiguous. V dropped 3 bases and J dropped 9 bases, with 18 bases sitting between them. There are 15 residues in the CDR3. Per the germline V gene, CDR1 is ENHRY and CDR2 is SYGVKD. The CDR3 sequence: CAISDLGPYSSTIYF. CDR3 bases: TGTGCCATCAGTGACTTGGGCCCCTACTCAAGCACCATATATTTT.

The chain joins TRBV4-3 to TRBJ1-3, with TRBD1 as a possible D gene (5 bases). V lost 0 bases to trimming and J lost 5 bases, with 20 bases between them. The length of the CDR3 is 18 residues. The germline gives CDR1 LGHNA, CDR2 YSLEER. The CDR3 sequence is CASSQDMEDGTSRNTIYF. CDR3 coding DNA: TGCGCCAGCAGCCAAGATATGGAGGACGGGACTTCCCGAAACACCATATATTTT.

The J gene is TRBJ1-2, the V gene TRBV29-1; maybe TRBD1 (5 bases). V was cut by 6 bases and J by 0 bases, with 11 bases left in between. Germline CDR1 SQVTM, CDR2 ANQGSEA. The CDR3 extends over 13 amino acids. CDR3 in amino acids: CSVDTGANYGYTF. The DNA for the CDR3 is TGCAGCGTGGACACAGGTGCTAACTATGGCTACACCTTC.

This clone occurred a few times. V and J are TRBV4-1 and TRBJ2-5; D is undetermined. The V end was cut by 1 base, the J end by 5 bases, with 8 bases between. Germline V gives CDR1 MGHRA, CDR2 YSYEKL. This CDR3 contains 13 residues. CDR3 amino acids: CASSQGIGETQYF. The CDR3 DNA is TGCGCCAGCAGCCAAGGGATCGGGGAGACCCAGTACTTC.

The chain has TRBV29-1 and TRBJ2-7; TRBD1 matches at 7 bases. CDR3 size: 15 residues. V lost 0 bases, J lost 5 bases, and 10 bases stayed unmatched. Germline values: CDR1 SQVTM, CDR2 ANQGSEA. CDR3 nucleotide sequence: TGCAGCGTTGAAGATCAAGGGGGCATAGGGGACGAGCAGTACTTC. This gives the protein CSVEDQGGIGDEQYF.

With respect to this clone: The sample contains more than one DNA sequence encoding this CDR3. V usage is TRBV18 and J usage is TRBJ1-1; tentatively, D is TRBD1 (6 bases). This CDR3 region has 14 residues. The germline V gene encodes CDR1 KGHSH and CDR2 LQKENI. Trimming shortened V by 4 bases and J by 2 bases, and 11 bases separated the two germline ends. CDR3 in amino acids: CASSQDRKNTEAFF. CDR3 nucleotides: TGTGCCAGCTCACAGGACAGAAAAAACACTGAAGCTTTCTTT.

The chain combines TRBV9 with TRBJ2-3, with D perhaps TRBD2 (5 bases). The CDR3 is 15 amino acids. The ends were cut back, 0 bases at V and 0 bases at J, with 8 bases in the middle. The germline gives CDR1 SGDLS, CDR2 YYNGEE. This chain's CDR3 is CASSVGWTSTDTQYF. The CDR3 nucleotides read TGTGCCAGCAGCGTAGGGTGGACTAGCACAGATACGCAGTATTTT.

The chain recombines TRBV29-1 with TRBJ1-1; no clear D gene. There are 13 residues in the CDR3. Trimming pared 5 bases from V and 0 bases from J, leaving 10 bases between. CDR1 is SQVTM and CDR2 is ANQGSEA in the germline V gene. The CDR3 DNA is TGCAGCGTTCGCGGCCTTATGAACACTGAAGCTTTCTTT. Amino acids: CSVRGLMNTEAFF.